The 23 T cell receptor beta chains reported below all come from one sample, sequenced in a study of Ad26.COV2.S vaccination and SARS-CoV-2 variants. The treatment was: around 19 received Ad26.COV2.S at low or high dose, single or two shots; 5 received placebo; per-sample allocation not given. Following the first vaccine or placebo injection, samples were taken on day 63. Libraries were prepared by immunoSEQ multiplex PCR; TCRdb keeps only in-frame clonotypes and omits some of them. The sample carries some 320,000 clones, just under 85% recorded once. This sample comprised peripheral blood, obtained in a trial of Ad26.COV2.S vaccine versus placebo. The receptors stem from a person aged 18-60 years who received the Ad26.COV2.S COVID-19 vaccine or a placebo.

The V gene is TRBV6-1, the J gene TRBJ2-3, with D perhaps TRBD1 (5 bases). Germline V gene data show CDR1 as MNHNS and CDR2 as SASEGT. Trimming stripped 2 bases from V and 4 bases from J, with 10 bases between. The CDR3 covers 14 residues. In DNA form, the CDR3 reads TGTGCCAGCAGTGAAAGGCAGGGTGCAGATACGCAGTATTTT. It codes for CASSERQGADTQYF.

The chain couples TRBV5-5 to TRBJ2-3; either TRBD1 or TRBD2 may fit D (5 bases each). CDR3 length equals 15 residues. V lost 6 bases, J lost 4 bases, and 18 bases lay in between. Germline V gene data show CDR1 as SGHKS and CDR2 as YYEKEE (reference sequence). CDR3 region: CASTILGLGADTQYF. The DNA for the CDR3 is TGTGCCAGCACCATCCTAGGATTGGGGGCAGATACGCAGTATTTT.

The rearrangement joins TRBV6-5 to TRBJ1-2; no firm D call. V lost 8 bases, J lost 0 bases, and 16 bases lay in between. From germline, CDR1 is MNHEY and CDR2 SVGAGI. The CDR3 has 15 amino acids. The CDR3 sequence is CASSPTGVANYGYTF. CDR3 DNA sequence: TGTGCCAGCTCCCCGACCGGCGTGGCTAACTATGGCTACACCTTC.

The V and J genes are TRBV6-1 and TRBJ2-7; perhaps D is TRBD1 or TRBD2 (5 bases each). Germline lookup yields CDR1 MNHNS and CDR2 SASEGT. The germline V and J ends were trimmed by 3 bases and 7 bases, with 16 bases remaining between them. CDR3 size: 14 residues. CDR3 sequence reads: CASSETQVPGEQYF. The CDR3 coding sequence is TGTGCCAGCAGTGAGACACAGGTCCCGGGGGAGCAGTACTTC.

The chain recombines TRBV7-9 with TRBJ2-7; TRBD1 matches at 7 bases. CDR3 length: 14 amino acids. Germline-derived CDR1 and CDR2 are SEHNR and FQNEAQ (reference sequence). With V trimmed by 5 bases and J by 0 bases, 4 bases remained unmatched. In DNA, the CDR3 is TGTGCCAGCAGCCCCACAGGGGTCTCCTACGAGCAGTACTTC. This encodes CASSPTGVSYEQYF.

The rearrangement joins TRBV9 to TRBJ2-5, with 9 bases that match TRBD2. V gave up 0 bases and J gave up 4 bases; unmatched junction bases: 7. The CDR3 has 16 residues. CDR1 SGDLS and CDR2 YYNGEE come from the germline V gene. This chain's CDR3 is CASSVAAGGPGETQYF. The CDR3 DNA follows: TGTGCCAGCAGCGTAGCGGCGGGGGGGCCAGGAGAGACCCAGTACTTC. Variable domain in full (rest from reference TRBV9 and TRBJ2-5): DSGVTQTPKHLITATGQRVTLRCSPRSGDLSVYWYQQSLDQGLQFLIQYYNGEERAKGNILERFSAQQFPDLHSELNLSSLELGDSALYFCASSVAAGGPGETQYFGPGTRLLVL.

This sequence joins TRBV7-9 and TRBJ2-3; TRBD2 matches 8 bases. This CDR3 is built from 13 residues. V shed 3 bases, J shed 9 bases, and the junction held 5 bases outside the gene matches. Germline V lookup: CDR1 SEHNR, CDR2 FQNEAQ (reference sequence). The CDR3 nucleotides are TGTGCCAGCAGCTTTGTAGCGGGGTACACGCAGTATTTT. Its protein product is CASSFVAGYTQYF.

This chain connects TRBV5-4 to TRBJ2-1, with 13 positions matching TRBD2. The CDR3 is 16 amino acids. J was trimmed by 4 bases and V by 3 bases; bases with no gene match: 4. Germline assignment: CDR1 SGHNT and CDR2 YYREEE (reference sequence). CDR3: CASSSTSGGRYNEQFF. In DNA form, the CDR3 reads TGTGCCAGCAGCTCGACTAGCGGGGGGCGGTACAATGAGCAGTTCTTC. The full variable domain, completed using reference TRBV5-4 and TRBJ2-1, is ETGVTQSPTHLIKTRGQQVTLRCSSQSGHNTVSWYQQALGQGPQFIFQYYREEENGRGNFPPRFSGLQFPNYSSELNVNALELDDSALYLCASSSTSGGRYNEQFFGPGTRLTVL.

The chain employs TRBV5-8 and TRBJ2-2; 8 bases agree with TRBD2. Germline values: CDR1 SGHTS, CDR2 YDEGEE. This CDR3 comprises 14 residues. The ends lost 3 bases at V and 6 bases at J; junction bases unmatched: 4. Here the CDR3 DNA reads TGTGCCAGCAGCTCCGGGACTAGGTCCGGGGAGCTGTTTTTT. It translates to CASSSGTRSGELFF.

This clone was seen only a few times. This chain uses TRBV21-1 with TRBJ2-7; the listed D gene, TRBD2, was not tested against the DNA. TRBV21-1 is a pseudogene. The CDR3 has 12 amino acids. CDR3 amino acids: CASRPLRSEQYF. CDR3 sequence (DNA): TGTGCCAGCAGACCCTTACGGTCCGAGCAGTACTTC.

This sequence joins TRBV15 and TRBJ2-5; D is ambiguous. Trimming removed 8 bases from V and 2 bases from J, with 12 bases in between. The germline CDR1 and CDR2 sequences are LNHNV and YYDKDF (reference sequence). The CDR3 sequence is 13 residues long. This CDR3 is CATREGLQETQYF. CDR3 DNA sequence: TGTGCCACCCGCGAAGGGCTACAAGAGACCCAGTACTTC.

The CDR3 nucleotides read TGTGCCAGCAGCTGGGAGAGAGACACTGAAGCTTTCTTT. Its protein product is CASSWERDTEAFF. The genes are TRBV11-2 and TRBJ1-1; D unclear. This CDR3 comprises 13 residues. Looked up from germline, CDR1 is SGHAT and CDR2 is FQNNGV. V was clipped by 4 bases and J by 3 bases, with 9 bases between them. The whole variable domain, remainder taken from reference TRBV11-2 and TRBJ1-1, is EAGVAQSPRYKIIEKRQSVAFWCNPISGHATLYWYQQILGQGPKLLIQFQNNGVVDDSQLPKDRFSAERLKGVDSTLKIQPAKLEDSAVYLCASSWERDTEAFFGQGTRLTVV.

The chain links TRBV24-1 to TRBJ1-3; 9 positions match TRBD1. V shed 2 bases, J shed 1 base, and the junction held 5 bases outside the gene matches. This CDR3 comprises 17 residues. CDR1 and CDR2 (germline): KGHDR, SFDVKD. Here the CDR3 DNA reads TGTGCCACCAGTGATTCCGGGACAGGGAAATCTGGAAACACCATATATTTT. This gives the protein CATSDSGTGKSGNTIYF.

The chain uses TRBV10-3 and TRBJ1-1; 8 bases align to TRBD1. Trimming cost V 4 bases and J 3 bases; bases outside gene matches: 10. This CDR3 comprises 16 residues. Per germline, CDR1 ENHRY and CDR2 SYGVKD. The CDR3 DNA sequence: TGTGCCATCAGTGCAGACAGGGGATTGAATTACACTGAAGCTTTCTTT. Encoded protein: CAISADRGLNYTEAFF.

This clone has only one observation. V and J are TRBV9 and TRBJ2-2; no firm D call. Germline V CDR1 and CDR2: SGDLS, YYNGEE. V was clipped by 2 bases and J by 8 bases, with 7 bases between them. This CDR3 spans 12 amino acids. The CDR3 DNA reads TGTGCCAGCAGCGTCGGAGTGGGGGAGCTGTTTTTT. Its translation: CASSVGVGELFF. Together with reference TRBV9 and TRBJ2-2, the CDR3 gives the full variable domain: DSGVTQTPKHLITATGQRVTLRCSPRSGDLSVYWYQQSLDQGLQFLIQYYNGEERAKGNILERFSAQQFPDLHSELNLSSLELGDSALYFCASSVGVGELFFGEGSRLTVL.

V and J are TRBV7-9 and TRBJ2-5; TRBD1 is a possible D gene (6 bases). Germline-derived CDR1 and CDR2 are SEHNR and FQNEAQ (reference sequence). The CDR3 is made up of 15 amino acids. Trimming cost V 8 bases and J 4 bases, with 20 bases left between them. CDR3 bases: TGTGCCAGCGCATTACAGGGAACCTTCGGAGAGACCCAGTACTTC. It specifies CASALQGTFGETQYF.

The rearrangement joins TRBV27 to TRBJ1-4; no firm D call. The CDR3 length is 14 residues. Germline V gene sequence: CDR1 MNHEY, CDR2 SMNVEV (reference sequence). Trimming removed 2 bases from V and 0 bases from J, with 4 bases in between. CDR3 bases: TGTGCCAGCAGTTTAGCCCCAACTAATGAAAAACTGTTTTTT. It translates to CASSLAPTNEKLFF.

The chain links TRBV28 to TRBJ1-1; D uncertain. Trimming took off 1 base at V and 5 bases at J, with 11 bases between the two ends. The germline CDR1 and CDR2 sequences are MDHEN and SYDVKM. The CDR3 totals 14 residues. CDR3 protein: CASSLSGSRTEAFF. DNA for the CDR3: TGTGCCAGCAGTTTATCAGGCAGTAGGACTGAAGCTTTCTTT.

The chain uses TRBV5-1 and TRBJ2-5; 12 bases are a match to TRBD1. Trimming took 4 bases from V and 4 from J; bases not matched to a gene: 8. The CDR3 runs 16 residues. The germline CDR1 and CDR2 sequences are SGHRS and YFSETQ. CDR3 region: CASSLGTGGRGETQYF. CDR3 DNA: TGCGCCAGCAGCCTAGGGACAGGGGGCAGGGGAGAGACCCAGTACTTC.

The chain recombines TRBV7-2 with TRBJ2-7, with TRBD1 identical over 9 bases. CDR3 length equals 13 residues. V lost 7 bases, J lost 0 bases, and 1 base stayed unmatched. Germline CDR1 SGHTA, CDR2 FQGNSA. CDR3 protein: CASKTGGSYEQYF. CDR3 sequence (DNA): TGTGCCAGCAAGACAGGGGGCTCCTACGAGCAGTACTTC. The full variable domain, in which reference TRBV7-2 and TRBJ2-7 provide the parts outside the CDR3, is GAGVSQSPSNKVTEKGKDVELRCDPISGHTALYWYRQSLGQGLEFLIYFQGNSAPDKSGLPSDRFSAERTGGSVSTLTIQRTQQEDSAVYLCASKTGGSYEQYFGPGTRLTVT.

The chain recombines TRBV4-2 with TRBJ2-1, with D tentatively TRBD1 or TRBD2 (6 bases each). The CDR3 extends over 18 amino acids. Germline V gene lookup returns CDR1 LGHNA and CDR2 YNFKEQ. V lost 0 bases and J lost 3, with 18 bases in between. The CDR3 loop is CASSQEDNGGPLYNEQFF. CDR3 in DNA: TGTGCCAGCAGCCAAGAGGATAATGGGGGGCCACTCTACAATGAGCAGTTCTTC.

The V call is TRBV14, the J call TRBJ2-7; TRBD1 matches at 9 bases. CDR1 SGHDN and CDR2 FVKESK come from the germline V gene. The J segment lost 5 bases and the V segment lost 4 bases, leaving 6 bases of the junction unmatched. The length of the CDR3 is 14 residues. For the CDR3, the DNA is TGTGCCAGCAGCCGGGACAGGGAACTCCACGAGCAGTACTTC. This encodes CASSRDRELHEQYF.

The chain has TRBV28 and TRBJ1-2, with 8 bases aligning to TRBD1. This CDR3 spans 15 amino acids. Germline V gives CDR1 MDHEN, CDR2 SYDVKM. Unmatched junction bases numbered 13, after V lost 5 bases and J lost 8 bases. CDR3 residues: CASSMPGQAPHGYTF. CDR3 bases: TGTGCCAGCAGTATGCCGGGACAGGCGCCTCACGGCTACACCTTC.